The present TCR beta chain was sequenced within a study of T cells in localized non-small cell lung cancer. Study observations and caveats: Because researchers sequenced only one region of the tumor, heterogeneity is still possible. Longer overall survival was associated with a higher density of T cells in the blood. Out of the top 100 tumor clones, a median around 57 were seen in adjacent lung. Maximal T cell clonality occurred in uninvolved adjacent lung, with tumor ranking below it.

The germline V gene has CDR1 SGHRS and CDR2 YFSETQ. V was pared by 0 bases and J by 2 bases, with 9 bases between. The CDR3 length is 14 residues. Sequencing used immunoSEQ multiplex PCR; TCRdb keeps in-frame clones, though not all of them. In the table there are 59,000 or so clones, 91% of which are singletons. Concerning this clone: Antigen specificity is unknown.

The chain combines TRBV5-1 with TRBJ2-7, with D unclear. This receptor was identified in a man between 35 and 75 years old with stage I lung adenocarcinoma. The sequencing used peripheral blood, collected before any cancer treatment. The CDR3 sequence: CASSLDSPTYEQYF. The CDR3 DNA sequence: TGCGCCAGCAGCTTGGACAGTCCTACCTACGAGCAGTACTTC. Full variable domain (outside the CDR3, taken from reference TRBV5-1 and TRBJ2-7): KAGVTQTPRYLIKTRGQQVTLSCSPISGHRSVSWYQQTPGQGLQFLFEYFSETQRNKGNFPGRFSGRQFSNSRSEMNVSTLELGDSALYLCASSLDSPTYEQYFGPGTRLTVT.